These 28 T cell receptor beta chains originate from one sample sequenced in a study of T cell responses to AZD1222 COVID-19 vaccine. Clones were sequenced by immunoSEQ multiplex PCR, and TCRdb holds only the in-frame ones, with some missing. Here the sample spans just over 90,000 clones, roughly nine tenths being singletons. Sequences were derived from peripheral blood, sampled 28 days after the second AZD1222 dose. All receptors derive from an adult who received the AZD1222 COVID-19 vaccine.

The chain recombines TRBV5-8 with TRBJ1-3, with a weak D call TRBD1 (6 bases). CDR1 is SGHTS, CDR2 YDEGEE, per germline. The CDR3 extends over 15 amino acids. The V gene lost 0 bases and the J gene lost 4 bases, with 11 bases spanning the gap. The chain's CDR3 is CASSLGQGLGNTIYF. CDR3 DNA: TGTGCCAGCAGCTTGGGGCAGGGGCTCGGAAACACCATATATTTT.

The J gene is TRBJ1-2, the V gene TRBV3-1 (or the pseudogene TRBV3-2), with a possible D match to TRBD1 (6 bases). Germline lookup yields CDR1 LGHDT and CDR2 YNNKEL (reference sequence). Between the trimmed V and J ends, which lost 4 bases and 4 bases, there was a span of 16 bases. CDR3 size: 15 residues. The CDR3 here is CASSPGPGASYGYTF. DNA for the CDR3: TGTGCCAGCAGCCCCGGACCGGGGGCGAGCTATGGCTACACCTTC.

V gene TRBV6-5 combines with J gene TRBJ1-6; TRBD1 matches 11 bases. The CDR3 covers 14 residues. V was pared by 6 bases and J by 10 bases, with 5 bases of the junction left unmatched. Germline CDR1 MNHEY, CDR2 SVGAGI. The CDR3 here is CASRSGQGVSPLHF. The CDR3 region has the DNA TGTGCCAGCAGGTCGGGACAGGGGGTATCACCCCTCCACTTT.

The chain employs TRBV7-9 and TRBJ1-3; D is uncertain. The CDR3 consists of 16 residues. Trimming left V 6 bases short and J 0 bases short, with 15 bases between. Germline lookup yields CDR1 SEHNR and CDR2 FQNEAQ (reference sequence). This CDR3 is CASSFKTGSSGNTIYF. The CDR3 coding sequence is TGTGCCAGCAGTTTTAAGACTGGAAGCTCTGGAAACACCATATATTTT.

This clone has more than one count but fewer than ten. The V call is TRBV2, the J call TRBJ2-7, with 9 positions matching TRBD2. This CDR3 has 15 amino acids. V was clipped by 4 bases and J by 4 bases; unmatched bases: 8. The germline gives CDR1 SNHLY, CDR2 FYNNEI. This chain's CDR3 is CASSVPRLAEYEQYF. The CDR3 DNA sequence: TGTGCCAGCAGTGTCCCAAGACTAGCGGAATACGAGCAGTACTTC.

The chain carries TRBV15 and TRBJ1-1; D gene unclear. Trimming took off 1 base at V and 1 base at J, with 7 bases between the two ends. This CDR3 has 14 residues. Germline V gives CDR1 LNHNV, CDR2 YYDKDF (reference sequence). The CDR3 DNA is TGTGCCACCAGCAGAGGTTTGGGGAACACTGAAGCTTTCTTT. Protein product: CATSRGLGNTEAFF. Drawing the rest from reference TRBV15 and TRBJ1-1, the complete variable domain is DAMVIQNPRYQVTQFGKPVTLSCSQTLNHNVMYWYQQKSSQAPKLLFHYYDKDFNNEADTPDNFQSRRPNTSFCFLDIRSPGLGDTAMYLCATSRGLGNTEAFFGQGTRLTVV.

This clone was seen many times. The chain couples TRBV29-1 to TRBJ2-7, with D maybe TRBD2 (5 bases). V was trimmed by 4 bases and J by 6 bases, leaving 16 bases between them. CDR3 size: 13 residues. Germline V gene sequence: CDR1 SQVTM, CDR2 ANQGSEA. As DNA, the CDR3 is TGCAGCGTTGGATCAGGTGAGGGTGGCGAGCAGTACTTC. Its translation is CSVGSGEGGEQYF.

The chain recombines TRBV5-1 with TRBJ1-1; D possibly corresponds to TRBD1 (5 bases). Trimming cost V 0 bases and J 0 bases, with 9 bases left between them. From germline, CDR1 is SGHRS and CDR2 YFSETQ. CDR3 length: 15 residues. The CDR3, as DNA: TGCGCCAGCAGCTTGGACACAGGACTGAACACTGAAGCTTTCTTT. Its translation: CASSLDTGLNTEAFF.

The CDR3 here is CASSGQGHGYTF. The CDR3 nucleotides read TGTGCCAGCTCTGGCCAGGGACATGGCTACACCTTC. The rearrangement links TRBV18 to TRBJ1-2, with D maybe TRBD1 (5 bases). The CDR3 has 12 residues. V shed 6 bases and J shed 6 bases, with 11 bases lying between them. In germline, CDR1 is KGHSH, CDR2 LQKENI.

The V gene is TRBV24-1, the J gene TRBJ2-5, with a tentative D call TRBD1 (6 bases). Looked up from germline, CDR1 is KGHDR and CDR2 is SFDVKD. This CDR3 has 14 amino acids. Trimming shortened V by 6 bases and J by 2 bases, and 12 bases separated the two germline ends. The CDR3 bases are TGTGCCACCAGTTCAGGACAGATTCAAGAGACCCAGTACTTC. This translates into CATSSGQIQETQYF.

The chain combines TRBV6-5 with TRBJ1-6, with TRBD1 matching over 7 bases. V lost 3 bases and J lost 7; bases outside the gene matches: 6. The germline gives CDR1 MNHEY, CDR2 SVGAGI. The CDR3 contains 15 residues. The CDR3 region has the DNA TGTGCCAGCAGTTATACGGGCAGGGGGAATTCACCCCTCCACTTT. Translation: CASSYTGRGNSPLHF.

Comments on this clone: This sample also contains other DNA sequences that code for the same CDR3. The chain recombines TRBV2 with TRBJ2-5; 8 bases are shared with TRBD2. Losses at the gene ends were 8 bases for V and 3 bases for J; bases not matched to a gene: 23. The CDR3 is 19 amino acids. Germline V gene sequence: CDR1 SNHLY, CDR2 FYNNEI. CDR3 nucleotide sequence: TGTGCCAGCCTCCGGGCCCCGACTAGCGCGGCCTCGAGGAAAGAGACCCAGTACTTC. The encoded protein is CASLRAPTSAASRKETQYF.

CDR3 loop: CSVRTGNEKLFF. The CDR3 DNA is TGCAGCGTGCGGACAGGGAACGAAAAACTGTTTTTT. The gene calls are TRBV29-1 and TRBJ1-4; 8 positions match TRBD1. Germline values: CDR1 SQVTM, CDR2 ANQGSEA. Trimming cost V 6 bases and J 8 bases; bases outside gene matches: 5. The CDR3 length is 12 residues. The variable domain in full, completed from reference TRBV29-1 and TRBJ1-4, reads SAVISQKPSRDICQRGTSLTIQCQVDSQVTMMFWYRQQPGQSLTLIATANQGSEATYESGFVIDKFPISRPNLTFSTLTVSNMSPEDSSIYLCSVRTGNEKLFFGSGTQLSVL.

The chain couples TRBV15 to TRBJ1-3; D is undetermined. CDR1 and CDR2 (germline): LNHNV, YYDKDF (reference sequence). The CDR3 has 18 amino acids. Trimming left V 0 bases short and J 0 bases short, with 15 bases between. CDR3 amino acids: CATSRDIGQISSGNTIYF. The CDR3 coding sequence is TGTGCCACCAGCAGAGATATCGGGCAGATTAGCTCTGGAAACACCATATATTTT.

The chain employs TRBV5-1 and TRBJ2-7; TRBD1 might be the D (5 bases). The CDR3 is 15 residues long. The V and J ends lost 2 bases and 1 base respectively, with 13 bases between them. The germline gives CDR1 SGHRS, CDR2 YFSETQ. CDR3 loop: CASSLRQGLSYEQYF. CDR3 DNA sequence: TGCGCCAGCAGCTTAAGGCAGGGCCTTTCCTACGAGCAGTACTTC.

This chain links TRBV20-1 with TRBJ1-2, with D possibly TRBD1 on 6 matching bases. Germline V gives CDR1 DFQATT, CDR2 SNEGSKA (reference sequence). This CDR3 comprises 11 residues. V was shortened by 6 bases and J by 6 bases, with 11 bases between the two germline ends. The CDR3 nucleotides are TGCAGTGCCGGAGGGGGAGATGGCTACACCTTC. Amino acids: CSAGGGDGYTF.

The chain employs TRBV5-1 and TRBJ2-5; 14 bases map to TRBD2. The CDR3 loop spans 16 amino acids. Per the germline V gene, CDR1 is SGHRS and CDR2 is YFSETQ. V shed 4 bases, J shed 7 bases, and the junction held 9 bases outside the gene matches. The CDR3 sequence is CASSKTSGRVSGTQYF. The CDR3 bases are TGCGCCAGCAGCAAGACTAGCGGGAGGGTGTCCGGGACCCAGTACTTC.

The CDR3 DNA sequence: TGTGCCAGCTGCCCCGGGACAGGTCTCTACGAGCAGTACTTC. As protein: CASCPGTGLYEQYF. J is TRBJ2-7 and V is TRBV2; 8 bases are a match to TRBD1. CDR1 and CDR2 (germline): SNHLY, FYNNEI. Germline trimming cut 8 bases from V and 3 bases from J; bases unmatched to any gene: 9. The CDR3 has 14 amino acids.

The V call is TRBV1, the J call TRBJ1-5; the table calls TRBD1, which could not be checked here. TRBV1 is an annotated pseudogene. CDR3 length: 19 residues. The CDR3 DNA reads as TGCACCAGCAGCCAAGAAAGGTCCTGGGCGTGGGTTAGCAATCAGCCCCAGCATTTT. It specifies CTSSQERSWAWVSNQPQHF.

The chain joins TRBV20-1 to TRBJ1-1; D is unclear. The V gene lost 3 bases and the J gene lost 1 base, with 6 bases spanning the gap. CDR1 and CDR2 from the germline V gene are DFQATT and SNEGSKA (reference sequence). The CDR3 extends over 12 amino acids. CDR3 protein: CSASPANTEAFF. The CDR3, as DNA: TGCAGTGCTAGTCCCGCGAACACTGAAGCTTTCTTT.

The CDR3 sequence is CASSFLEETQYF. The CDR3 DNA reads as TGTGCCAGCAGTTTCCTGGAAGAGACCCAGTACTTC. The genes are TRBV12-3 or TRBV12-4 and TRBJ2-5, with D uncertain. The CDR3 has 12 residues. V dropped 3 bases and J dropped 3 bases, with 5 bases sitting between them.

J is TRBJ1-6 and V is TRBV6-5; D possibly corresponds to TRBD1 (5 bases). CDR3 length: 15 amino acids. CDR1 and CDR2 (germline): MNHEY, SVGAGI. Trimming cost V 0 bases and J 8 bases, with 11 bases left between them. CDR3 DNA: TGTGCCAGCAGTTACTCGACAGCCGTCTATTCACCCCTCCACTTT. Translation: CASSYSTAVYSPLHF.

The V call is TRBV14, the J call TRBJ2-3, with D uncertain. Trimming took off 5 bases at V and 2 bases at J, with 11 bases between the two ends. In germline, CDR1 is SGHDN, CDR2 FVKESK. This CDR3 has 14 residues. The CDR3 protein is CASSFPSSTDTQYF. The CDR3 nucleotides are TGTGCCAGCAGCTTCCCCTCCTCCACAGATACGCAGTATTTT.

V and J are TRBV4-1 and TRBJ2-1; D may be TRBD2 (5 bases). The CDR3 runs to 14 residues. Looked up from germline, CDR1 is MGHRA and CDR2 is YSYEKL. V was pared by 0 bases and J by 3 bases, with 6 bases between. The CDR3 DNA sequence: TGCGCCAGCAGCCAAGATAGCGTCTACAATGAGCAGTTCTTC. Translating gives CASSQDSVYNEQFF.

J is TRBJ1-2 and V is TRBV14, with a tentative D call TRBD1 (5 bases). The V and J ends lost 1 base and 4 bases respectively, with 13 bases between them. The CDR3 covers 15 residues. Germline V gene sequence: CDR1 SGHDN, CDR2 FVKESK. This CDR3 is CASSQATGQSYGYTF. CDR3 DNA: TGTGCCAGCAGCCAAGCCACCGGACAATCCTATGGCTACACCTTC.

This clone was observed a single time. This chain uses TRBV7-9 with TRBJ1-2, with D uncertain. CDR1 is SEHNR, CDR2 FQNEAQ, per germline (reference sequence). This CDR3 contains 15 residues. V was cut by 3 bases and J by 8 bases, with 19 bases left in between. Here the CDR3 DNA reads TGTGCCAGCAGCTTGGGAGATGGGGTAATGAGGGGCTACACCTTC. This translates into CASSLGDGVMRGYTF.

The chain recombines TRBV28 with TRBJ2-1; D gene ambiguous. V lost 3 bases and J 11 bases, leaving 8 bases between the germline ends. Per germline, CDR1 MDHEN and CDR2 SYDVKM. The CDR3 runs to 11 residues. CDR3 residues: CASSFWGKQFF. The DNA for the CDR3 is TGTGCCAGCAGTTTTTGGGGAAAGCAGTTCTTC.

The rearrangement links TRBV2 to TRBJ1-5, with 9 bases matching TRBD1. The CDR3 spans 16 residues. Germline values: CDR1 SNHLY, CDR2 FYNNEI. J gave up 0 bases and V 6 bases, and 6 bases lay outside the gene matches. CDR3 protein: CASSPQGAGSNQPQHF. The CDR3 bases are TGTGCCAGCAGCCCACAGGGGGCGGGTAGCAATCAGCCCCAGCATTTT.